The rows below give T cell receptor beta chains drawn from one sample of a study of T cells in Graves' hyperthyroidism and ophthalmopathy. TCRdb used MiXCR to reprocess the multiplex PCR reads, holding one entry per CDR3 protein. The sample includes roughly 380,000 distinct CDR3 sequences, about 13% seen only once; the top ten take about 4.9%. The sample consisted of blood. These receptors all stem from a woman aged 18-29 years with Graves' hyperthyroidism. The CDR3 runs from the conserved cysteine through the conserved F or W. Each record gives: J gene, clone size, D gene, V gene, CDR3 length, CDR3 DNA, CDR3 protein. D genes are given only for firm matches. The size of a clone is reported for some rows only, either as once, few or many, or as a class for expanded clones.

J: TRBJ1-1
size: many
D: .
V: TRBV2
length: 14
DNA: TGTGCCAGCAGTGAGAGACGGATCAACACTGAAGCTTTCTTT
CDR3: CASSERRINTEAFF

J: TRBJ1-6
size: .
D: .
V: TRBV7-2
length: 12
DNA: TGTGCCAGCAGTTACAAAGGGTCACCCCTCCACTTT
CDR3: CASSYKGSPLHF

J: TRBJ2-2
size: .
D: .
V: TRBV7-8
length: 16
DNA: TGTGCCAGCAGCCCCCGGTCGGGCGGGAACACCGGGGAGCTGTTTTTT
CDR3: CASSPRSGGNTGELFF

J: TRBJ2-2
size: .
D: .
V: TRBV7-3
length: 14
DNA: TGTGCCAGCAGCCAAAGGGACGGCACCGGGGAGCTGTTTTTT
CDR3: CASSQRDGTGELFF

J: TRBJ1-5
size: many
D: TRBD1
V: TRBV30
length: 13
DNA: TGTGCCTGGGCAGGGGGGAGTAGTCAGCCCCAGCATTTT
CDR3: CAWAGGSSQPQHF

J: TRBJ1-1
size: many
D: .
V: TRBV2
length: 14
DNA: TGTGCCAGCAGTGTTTTGGCAGGAGACACTGAAGCTTTCTTT
CDR3: CASSVLAGDTEAFF

J: TRBJ2-7
size: many
D: TRBD1
V: TRBV27
length: 15
DNA: TGTGCCAGCCGTTGGGGACAGCACCTCTCCTACGAGCAGTACTTC
CDR3: CASRWGQHLSYEQYF

J: TRBJ2-1
size: many
D: TRBD2
V: TRBV28
length: 15
DNA: TGTGCCAGCAGTGTTGGACTAGCGGGATTAGATGAGCAGTTCTTC
CDR3: CASSVGLAGLDEQFF

J: TRBJ1-1
size: many
D: TRBD1
V: TRBV7-2
length: 14
DNA: TGTGCCAGCAGCTTTCAGGGGGCGCCCACTGAAGCTTTCTTT
CDR3: CASSFQGAPTEAFF

J: TRBJ1-2
size: .
D: TRBD1
V: TRBV7-2
length: 15
DNA: TGTGCCAGCAGCTTAGAGACAGGGCTGAGCTATGGCTACACCTTC
CDR3: CASSLETGLSYGYTF

J: TRBJ1-3
size: few
D: .
V: TRBV5-1
length: 14
DNA: TGCGCCAGCAGCGCAGGGGCAGACGGAAACACCATATATTTT
CDR3: CASSAGADGNTIYF

J: TRBJ2-7
size: .
D: .
V: TRBV6-2/TRBV6-3
length: 12
DNA: TGTGCCAGCAGTTACCTCGGGACCGAGCAGTACTTC
CDR3: CASSYLGTEQYF

J: TRBJ2-5
size: many
D: .
V: TRBV11-2
length: 14
DNA: TGTGCCAGCAGCTTGAGGGGAGTGGAAGAGACCCAGTACTTC
CDR3: CASSLRGVEETQYF

J: TRBJ2-7
size: many
D: .
V: TRBV11-2
length: 14
DNA: TGTGCCAGCAGCTTAGTGGCAGGGAAGGGCGAGCAGTACTTC
CDR3: CASSLVAGKGEQYF